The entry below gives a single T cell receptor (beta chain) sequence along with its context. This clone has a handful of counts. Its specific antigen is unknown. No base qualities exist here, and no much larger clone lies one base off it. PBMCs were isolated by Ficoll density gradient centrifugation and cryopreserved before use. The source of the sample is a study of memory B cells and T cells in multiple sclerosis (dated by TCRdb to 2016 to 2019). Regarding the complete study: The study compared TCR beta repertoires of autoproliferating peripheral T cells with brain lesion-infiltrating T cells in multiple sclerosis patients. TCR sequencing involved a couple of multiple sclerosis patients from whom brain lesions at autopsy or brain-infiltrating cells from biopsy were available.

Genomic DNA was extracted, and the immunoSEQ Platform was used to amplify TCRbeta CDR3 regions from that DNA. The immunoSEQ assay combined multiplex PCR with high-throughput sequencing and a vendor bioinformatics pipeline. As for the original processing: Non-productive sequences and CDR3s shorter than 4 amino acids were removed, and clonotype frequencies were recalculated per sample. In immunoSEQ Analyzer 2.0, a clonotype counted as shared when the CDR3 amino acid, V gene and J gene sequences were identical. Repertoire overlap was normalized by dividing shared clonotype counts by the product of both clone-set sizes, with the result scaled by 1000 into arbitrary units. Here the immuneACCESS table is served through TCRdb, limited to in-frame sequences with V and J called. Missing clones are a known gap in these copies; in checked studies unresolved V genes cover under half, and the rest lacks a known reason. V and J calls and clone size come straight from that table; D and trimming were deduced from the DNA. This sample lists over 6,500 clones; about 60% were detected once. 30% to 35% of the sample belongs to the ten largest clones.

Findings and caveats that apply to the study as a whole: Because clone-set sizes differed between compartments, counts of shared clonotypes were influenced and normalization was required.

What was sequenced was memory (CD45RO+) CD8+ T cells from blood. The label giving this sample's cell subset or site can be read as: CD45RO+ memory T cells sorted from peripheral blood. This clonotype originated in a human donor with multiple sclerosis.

The sequenced DNA: TGTGCCAGCAGCCAGGACCGGGACTCTGGGGCCAACGTCCTGACTTTC. This codes for CASSQDRDSGANVLTF. The sequence joins TRBV11-2 to TRBJ2-6; the D gene is perhaps TRBD2, on 5 matching bases. The CDR3, from cysteine to phenylalanine, totals 16 residues. Only the CDR3 portion is preserved as DNA: 48 bases, with reading frame beginning at the first base. The germline V gene provides CDR1 SGHAT and CDR2 FQNNGV. V sheds 5 bases and J sheds 0 bases, leaving 11 bases between their ends. Supplemented by the reference TRBV11-2 and TRBJ2-6 proteins around the CDR3, the complete variable domain is EAGVAQSPRYKIIEKRQSVAFWCNPISGHATLYWYQQILGQGPKLLIQFQNNGVVDDSQLPKDRFSAERLKGVDSTLKIQPAKLEDSAVYLCASSQDRDSGANVLTFGAGSRLTVL.